Each of the 20 T cell receptor beta chains below was sequenced from the same sample in a study of CD8 T cells in Susac syndrome. A quantity of roughly 0.5 to 1 ug RNA underwent reverse transcription using random hexamers. In TCRdb, the immunoSEQ multiplex PCR reads were re-called with MiXCR into one record per CDR3 protein. The repertoire consists of 110,000 to 150,000 distinct CDR3 sequences, with approximately 94% occurring once and the leading ten covering 0.084%. Sequencing input: CD4+ T cells from PBMCs. Receptors were obtained from a human donor with Susac syndrome.

The chain employs TRBV20-1 and TRBJ1-1; D is unresolved. V was pared by 3 bases and J by 1 base, with 3 bases between. CDR3 size: 11 residues. Germline CDR1 is DFQATT and CDR2 is SNEGSKA (reference sequence). CDR3 sequence (DNA): TGCAGTGCTAGCGGGAACACTGAAGCTTTCTTT. Amino acids: CSASGNTEAFF.

This chain joins TRBV5-1 and TRBJ1-2, with TRBD1 matching over 9 bases. This CDR3 spans 17 amino acids. CDR1 and CDR2 from the germline V gene are SGHRS and YFSETQ. Trimming took 4 bases from V and 7 from J; bases not matched to a gene: 17. The CDR3 reads CASSLGHRDRELGGYTF. CDR3 nucleotides: TGCGCCAGCAGCCTCGGCCACCGGGACAGGGAATTGGGTGGCTACACCTTC. Using reference TRBV5-1 and TRBJ1-2 for the parts outside the CDR3, the full variable domain is KAGVTQTPRYLIKTRGQQVTLSCSPISGHRSVSWYQQTPGQGLQFLFEYFSETQRNKGNFPGRFSGRQFSNSRSEMNVSTLELGDSALYLCASSLGHRDRELGGYTFGSGTRLTVV.

The CDR3 reads CSARDLTSSQETQYF. CDR3 in DNA: TGCAGTGCTAGAGATCTTACTAGCAGCCAAGAGACCCAGTACTTC. The gene calls are TRBV20-1 and TRBJ2-5; D is possibly TRBD2 (6 bases). The CDR3 totals 15 residues. Trimming left V 0 bases short and J 1 base short, with 12 bases between. The germline gives CDR1 DFQATT, CDR2 SNEGSKA (reference sequence).

This chain joins TRBV14 and TRBJ2-6; D remains ambiguous. The V end was cut by 4 bases, the J end by 0 bases, with 16 bases between. This CDR3 contains 18 residues. Germline values: CDR1 SGHDN, CDR2 FVKESK. CDR3 sequence: CASSPVGLRDSGANVLTF. The CDR3 nucleotides are TGTGCCAGCAGCCCTGTGGGCCTAAGGGACTCTGGGGCCAACGTCCTGACTTTC.

The V gene is TRBV4-1, the J gene TRBJ2-3; 16 bases map to TRBD2. The CDR3 sequence is 20 residues long. Germline CDR1 reads MGHRA; CDR2 reads YSYEKL. J was trimmed by 3 bases and V by 0 bases; bases with no gene match: 9. CDR3 sequence: CASSQEGTSGRALRTDTQYF. In nucleotides, the CDR3 is TGCGCCAGCAGCCAAGAAGGGACTAGCGGGAGGGCCTTGAGGACAGATACGCAGTATTTT.

This clonotype was observed a few times. V is TRBV7-2 and J is TRBJ1-4; D not resolved. Germline CDR1 is SGHTA and CDR2 is FQGNSA. Trimming left V 3 bases short and J 8 bases short, with 13 bases between. The CDR3 length is 14 residues. The CDR3 nucleotides read TGTGCCAGCAGCTTGGGAATTGAGGTCGAAAAACTGTTTTTT. Its protein product is CASSLGIEVEKLFF.

This clonotype was seen only once. The chain carries TRBV12-3 or TRBV12-4 and TRBJ1-5; D might be TRBD1 (6 bases). The ends were cut back, 5 bases at V and 0 bases at J, with 11 bases in the middle. The CDR3 is 15 amino acids. CDR3 amino acids: CASSTDSHSNQPQHF. In nucleotides, the CDR3 is TGTGCCAGCAGTACGGACAGCCATAGCAATCAGCCCCAGCATTTT.

The rearrangement joins TRBV7-9 to TRBJ1-1; TRBD1 matches at 8 bases. This CDR3 has 14 amino acids. Looked up from germline, CDR1 is SEHNR and CDR2 is FQNEAQ (reference sequence). V gave up 1 base and J gave up 7 bases; unmatched junction bases: 5. Here the CDR3 reads CASSLGGTGYEAFF. The CDR3, as DNA: TGTGCCAGCAGCTTAGGAGGGACAGGCTATGAAGCTTTCTTT.

The chain couples TRBV5-1 to TRBJ2-1; D is unclear. Trimming cost V 0 bases and J 2 bases, with 6 bases left between them. The CDR3 totals 14 residues. CDR1 is SGHRS, CDR2 YFSETQ, per germline. CDR3 nucleotide sequence: TGCGCCAGCAGCTTGGAAATGCCCTACAATGAGCAGTTCTTC. Residues: CASSLEMPYNEQFF.

This chain uses TRBV2 with TRBJ2-1, with no clear D. CDR1 and CDR2 (germline): SNHLY, FYNNEI. V lost 4 bases and J 9 bases, leaving 13 bases between the germline ends. The CDR3 spans 13 residues. The CDR3 DNA sequence: TGTGCCAGCAGTGCTCTAGGCTCGGGTGAGCAGTTCTTC. It specifies CASSALGSGEQFF.

The chain couples TRBV7-6 to TRBJ2-7, with TRBD2 identical over 8 bases. The CDR3 runs 17 residues. The germline V gene has CDR1 SGHVS and CDR2 FNYEAQ. The V gene end was trimmed by 0 bases and the J gene end by 4 bases; junction bases not matched to a gene: 11. CDR3 coding DNA: TGTGCCAGCAGCTTAGCGCCCAGCGGGAGCGGGGTATACGAGCAGTACTTC. It yields the protein CASSLAPSGSGVYEQYF.

V usage is TRBV4-1 and J usage is TRBJ1-4; D not resolved. This CDR3 spans 13 amino acids. Germline CDR1 is MGHRA and CDR2 is YSYEKL. Trimming left V 4 bases short and J 7 bases short, with 10 bases between. The CDR3 sequence: CASSRDEGEKLFF. As DNA, the CDR3 is TGCGCCAGCAGCCGCGACGAAGGTGAAAAACTGTTTTTT.

This clonotype was observed a single time. The genes are TRBV2 and TRBJ2-7; D possibly uses TRBD1 or TRBD2 (5 bases each). The CDR3 has 13 residues. V lost 3 bases to trimming and J lost 6 bases, with 12 bases between them. The germline gives CDR1 SNHLY, CDR2 FYNNEI. CDR3 sequence (DNA): TGTGCCAGCAGTGAGGGACCTCTCACCGAGCAGTACTTC. This sequence encodes CASSEGPLTEQYF.

The V call is TRBV20-1, the J call TRBJ1-1; TRBD1 might be the D (6 bases). Germline V gene sequence: CDR1 DFQATT, CDR2 SNEGSKA (reference sequence). V gave up 4 bases and J gave up 1 base, with 16 bases separating them. CDR3 length: 15 amino acids. The CDR3 spells CSATLPDRWNTEAFF. In DNA, the CDR3 is TGCAGTGCTACTTTGCCCGACAGGTGGAACACTGAAGCTTTCTTT.

This rearrangement joins TRBV9 to TRBJ2-3; possible D gene TRBD2, 6 bases. V lost 0 bases and J 2 bases, leaving 16 bases between the germline ends. From germline, CDR1 is SGDLS and CDR2 YYNGEE. CDR3 length: 17 amino acids. CDR3 sequence (DNA): TGTGCCAGCAGCGTAGAGGAACTAGCCGACTTCACAGATACGCAGTATTTT. This codes for CASSVEELADFTDTQYF.

The rearrangement links TRBV28 to TRBJ2-5, with 7 bases aligning to TRBD1. V dropped 2 bases and J dropped 6; count of bases not matched to a gene: 3. The V gene's germline CDR1 is MDHEN and CDR2 SYDVKM. The CDR3 is 13 residues long. CDR3 sequence: CASSLTGEQTQYF. The DNA for the CDR3 is TGTGCCAGCAGTTTAACAGGGGAACAGACCCAGTACTTC.

The CDR3 nucleotides are TGTGCCACCAGCAGAGGCGGGATTCGCACAGATACGCAGTATTTT. This encodes CATSRGGIRTDTQYF. This chain joins TRBV15 and TRBJ2-3; perhaps TRBD2 as D (6 bases). The CDR3 runs to 15 residues. V was cut by 1 base and J by 1 base, with 9 bases left in between. Germline CDR1 and CDR2: LNHNV and YYDKDF (reference sequence). Drawing the rest from reference TRBV15 and TRBJ2-3, the complete variable domain is DAMVIQNPRYQVTQFGKPVTLSCSQTLNHNVMYWYQQKSSQAPKLLFHYYDKDFNNEADTPDNFQSRRPNTSFCFLDIRSPGLGDTAMYLCATSRGGIRTDTQYFGPGTRLTVL.

The chain recombines TRBV3-1 with TRBJ2-1; 10 bases fit TRBD2. Germline loops: CDR1 LGHDT, CDR2 YNNKEL (reference sequence). The CDR3 covers 15 residues. V shed 5 bases, J shed 12 bases, and the junction held 13 bases outside the gene matches. The CDR3 here is CASSARWGTSEWQFF. In DNA form, the CDR3 reads TGTGCCAGCAGCGCGAGGTGGGGGACTAGCGAGTGGCAGTTCTTC.

V is TRBV25-1 and J is TRBJ1-1; perhaps TRBD1 as D (6 bases). This CDR3 contains 12 residues. Germline values: CDR1 MGHDK, CDR2 SYGVNS. Trimming cost V 5 bases and J 11 bases, with 15 bases left between them. The CDR3 DNA follows: TGTGCCAGCAGTTTACAGGGACTGCGGGCTTTCTTT. Translating gives CASSLQGLRAFF.

The chain has TRBV12-3 or TRBV12-4 and TRBJ2-5; D call uncertain. The CDR3 is made up of 11 amino acids. The ends were cut back, 5 bases at V and 4 bases at J, with 5 bases in the middle. The CDR3 sequence is CASSNLETQYF. The CDR3, as DNA: TGTGCCAGCAGTAACTTAGAGACCCAGTACTTC.